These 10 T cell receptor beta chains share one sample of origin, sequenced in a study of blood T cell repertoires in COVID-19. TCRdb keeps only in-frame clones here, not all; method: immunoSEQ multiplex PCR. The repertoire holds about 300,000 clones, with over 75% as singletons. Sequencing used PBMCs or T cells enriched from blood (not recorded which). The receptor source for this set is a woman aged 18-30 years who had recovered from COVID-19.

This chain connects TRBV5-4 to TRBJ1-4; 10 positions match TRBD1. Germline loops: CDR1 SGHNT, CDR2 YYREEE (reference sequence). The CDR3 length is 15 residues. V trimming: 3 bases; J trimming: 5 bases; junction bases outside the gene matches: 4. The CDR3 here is CASSSRTGGNEKLFF. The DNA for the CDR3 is TGTGCCAGCAGCTCTAGGACAGGGGGGAATGAAAAACTGTTTTTT.

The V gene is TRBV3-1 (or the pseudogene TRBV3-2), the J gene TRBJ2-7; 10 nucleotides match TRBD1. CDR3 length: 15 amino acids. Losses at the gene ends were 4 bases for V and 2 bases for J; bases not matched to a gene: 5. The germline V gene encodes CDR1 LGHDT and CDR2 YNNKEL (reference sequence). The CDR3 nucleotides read TGTGCCAGCAGCCCCACGGGACAGGGGACCTACGAGCAGTACTTC. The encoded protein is CASSPTGQGTYEQYF.

CDR3 in amino acids: CASSGLAGGGFYNEQFF. For the CDR3, the DNA is TGTGCCAGCAGTGGCCTAGCGGGGGGTGGTTTCTACAATGAGCAGTTCTTC. The chain has TRBV6-1 and TRBJ2-1; 11 bases agree with TRBD2. Looked up from germline, CDR1 is MNHNS and CDR2 is SASEGT. The V gene end was trimmed by 4 bases and the J gene end by 3 bases; junction bases not matched to a gene: 8. The CDR3 has 17 residues.

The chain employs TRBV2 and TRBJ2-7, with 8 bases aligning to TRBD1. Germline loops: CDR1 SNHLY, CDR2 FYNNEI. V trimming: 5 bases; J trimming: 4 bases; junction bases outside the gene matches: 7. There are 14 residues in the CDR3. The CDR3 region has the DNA TGTGCCAGCAGTCCGCGTCAGGGGGCGTACGAGCAGTACTTC. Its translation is CASSPRQGAYEQYF.

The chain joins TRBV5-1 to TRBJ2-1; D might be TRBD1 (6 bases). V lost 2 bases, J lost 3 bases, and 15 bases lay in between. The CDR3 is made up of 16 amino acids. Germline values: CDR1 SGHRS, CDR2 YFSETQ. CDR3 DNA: TGCGCCAGCAGCTTCCTAGGGGGATTTTTCTACAATGAGCAGTTCTTC. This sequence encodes CASSFLGGFFYNEQFF. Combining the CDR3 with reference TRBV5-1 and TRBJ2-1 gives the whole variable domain KAGVTQTPRYLIKTRGQQVTLSCSPISGHRSVSWYQQTPGQGLQFLFEYFSETQRNKGNFPGRFSGRQFSNSRSEMNVSTLELGDSALYLCASSFLGGFFYNEQFFGPGTRLTVL.

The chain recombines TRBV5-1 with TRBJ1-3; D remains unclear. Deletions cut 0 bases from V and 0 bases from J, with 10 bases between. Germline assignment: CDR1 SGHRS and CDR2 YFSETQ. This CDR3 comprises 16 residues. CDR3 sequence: CASSLERRTSGNTIYF. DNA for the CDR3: TGCGCCAGCAGCTTGGAAAGGAGAACCTCTGGAAACACCATATATTTT.

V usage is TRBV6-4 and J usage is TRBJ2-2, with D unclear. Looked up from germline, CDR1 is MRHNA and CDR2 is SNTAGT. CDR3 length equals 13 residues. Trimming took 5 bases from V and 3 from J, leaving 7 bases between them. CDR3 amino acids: CASSPGDTGELFF. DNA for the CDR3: TGTGCCAGCAGTCCCGGAGACACCGGGGAGCTGTTTTTT.

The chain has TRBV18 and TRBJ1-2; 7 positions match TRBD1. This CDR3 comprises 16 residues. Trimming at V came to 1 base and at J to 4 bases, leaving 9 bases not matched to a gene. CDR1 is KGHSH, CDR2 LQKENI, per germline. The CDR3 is CASSPQLTTGTYGYTF. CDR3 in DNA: TGTGCCAGCTCACCACAATTAACGACAGGGACCTATGGCTACACCTTC.

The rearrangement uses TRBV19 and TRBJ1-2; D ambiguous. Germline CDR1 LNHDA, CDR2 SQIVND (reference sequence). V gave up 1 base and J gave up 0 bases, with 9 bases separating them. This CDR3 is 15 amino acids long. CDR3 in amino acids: CASSIGQIPNYGYTF. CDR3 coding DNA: TGTGCCAGTAGTATAGGGCAAATCCCTAACTATGGCTACACCTTC. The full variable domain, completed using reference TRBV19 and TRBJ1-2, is DGGITQSPKYLFRKEGQNVTLSCEQNLNHDAMYWYRQDPGQGLRLIYYSQIVNDFQKGDIAEGYSVSREKKESFPLTVTSAQKNPTAFYLCASSIGQIPNYGYTFGSGTRLTVV.

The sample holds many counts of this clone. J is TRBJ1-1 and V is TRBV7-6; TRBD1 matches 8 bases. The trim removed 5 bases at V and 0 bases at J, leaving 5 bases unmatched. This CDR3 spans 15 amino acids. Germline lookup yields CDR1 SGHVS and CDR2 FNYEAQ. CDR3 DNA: TGTGCCAGCAGCCCGCAGACAGGGGTGAACACTGAAGCTTTCTTT. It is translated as CASSPQTGVNTEAFF.